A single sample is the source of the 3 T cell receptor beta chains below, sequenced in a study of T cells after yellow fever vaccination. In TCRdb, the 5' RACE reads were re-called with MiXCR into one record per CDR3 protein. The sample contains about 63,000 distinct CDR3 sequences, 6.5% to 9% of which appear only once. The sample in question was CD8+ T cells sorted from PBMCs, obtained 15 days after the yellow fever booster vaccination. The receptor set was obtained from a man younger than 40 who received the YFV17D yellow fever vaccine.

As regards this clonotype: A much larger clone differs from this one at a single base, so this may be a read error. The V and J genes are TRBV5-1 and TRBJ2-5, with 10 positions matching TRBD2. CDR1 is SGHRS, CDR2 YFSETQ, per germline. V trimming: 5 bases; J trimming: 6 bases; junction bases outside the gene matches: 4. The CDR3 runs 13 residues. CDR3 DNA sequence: TGCGCCAGCAGACTAGCGGGATGTCAGACCCAGTACTTC. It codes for CASRLAGCQTQYF.

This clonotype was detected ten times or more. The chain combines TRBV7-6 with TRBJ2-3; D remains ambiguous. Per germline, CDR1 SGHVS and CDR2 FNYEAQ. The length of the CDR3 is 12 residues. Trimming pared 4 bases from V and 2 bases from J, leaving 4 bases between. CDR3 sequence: CASSSPTDTQYF. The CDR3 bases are TGTGCCAGCAGCTCCCCCACAGATACGCAGTATTTT.

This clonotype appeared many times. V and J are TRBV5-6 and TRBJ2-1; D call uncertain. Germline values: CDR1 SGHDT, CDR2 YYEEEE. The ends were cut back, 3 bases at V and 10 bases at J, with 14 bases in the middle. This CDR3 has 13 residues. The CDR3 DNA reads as TGTGCCAGCAGCTCTGAGGCATTGTACGAGCAGTTCTTC. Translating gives CASSSEALYEQFF.